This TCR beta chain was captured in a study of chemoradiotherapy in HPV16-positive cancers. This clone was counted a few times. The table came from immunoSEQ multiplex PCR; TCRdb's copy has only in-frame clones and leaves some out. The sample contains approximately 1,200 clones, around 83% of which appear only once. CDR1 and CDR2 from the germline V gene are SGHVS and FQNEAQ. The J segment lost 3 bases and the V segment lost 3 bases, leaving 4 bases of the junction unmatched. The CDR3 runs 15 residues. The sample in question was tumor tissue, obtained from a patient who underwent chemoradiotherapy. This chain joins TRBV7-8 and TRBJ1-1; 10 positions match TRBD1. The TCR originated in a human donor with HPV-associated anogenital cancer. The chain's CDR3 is CASSLGQGRHTEAFF. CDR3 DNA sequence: TGTGCCAGCAGCTTGGGACAGGGGAGACACACTGAAGCTTTCTTT.